Below, one TCR beta chain is given with its context. Its antigen remains unidentified. V lost 4 bases, J lost 4 bases, and 3 bases stayed unmatched. This CDR3 has 14 amino acids. CDR1 and CDR2 from the germline V gene are SGHTA and FQGTGA. This record belongs to a study of T-cell memory formation after mild COVID-19. Overall study findings and caveats: Clones shrinking from day 15 to 85 showed even CD4/CD8 mixes; later expanders tilted CD4+.

TCRalpha and TCRbeta libraries used 5'RACE with constant-segment primers and UMIs. TCRdb re-analysed the 5' RACE reads in MiXCR, keeping a single row per CDR3 protein. In the table there are 250,000 to 350,000 distinct CDR3 sequences, more than 15% of which are singletons. The clonotype comes from a man in his late teens or twenties who had mild COVID-19 (a few samples of this study predate the infection). Cell type and time point are not known. What was sequenced was PBMCs or a T cell subset sorted from them (not recorded which). The chain has TRBV7-3 and TRBJ1-1; TRBD1 matches 10 bases. The CDR3 loop is CASSSTGGGTEAFF. DNA of the CDR3: TGTGCCAGCAGCTCGACAGGGGGCGGCACTGAAGCTTTCTTT.